The clone carrying this T cell receptor beta chain was seen only a few times. V was pared by 4 bases and J by 2 bases, with 9 bases between. CDR3 length equals 14 residues. Germline V gene lookup returns CDR1 SNHLY and CDR2 FYNNEI. Primers used in a second PCR of about 7 to 11 cycles were a sample-barcoded 5' primer and a J-beta primer mix. Every molecule of cDNA carried a tag from a template-switch adaptor with 12 random nucleotides. CDR3-containing paired-end reads numbering at least 2.5 million came from each sample. Via MiXCR, TCRdb re-called the 5' RACE reads, giving one row per CDR3 protein. This table has more than 750,000 distinct CDR3 sequences, around 29% appearing once. Donor samples were obtained from healthy Caucasian individuals from Russia, aged about 6 to 95. The sample belongs to a study of blood T cells in healthy people across ages. The same sample was also used in a study of T cells of mothers and their children.

This sequence originates from a woman aged 40 to 50 in good health. The chain carries TRBV2 and TRBJ1-3; D ambiguous. Sequencing input: blood. The CDR3 reads CASSVGSPGNTIYF. The CDR3 bases are TGTGCCAGCAGTGTGGGAAGTCCTGGAAACACCATATATTTT. The full variable domain, in which reference TRBV2 and TRBJ1-3 provide the parts outside the CDR3, is EPEVTQTPSHQVTQMGQEVILRCVPISNHLYFYWYRQILGQKVEFLVSFYNNEISEKSEIFDDQFSVERPDGSNFTLKIRSTKLEDSAMYFCASSVGSPGNTIYFGEGSWLTVV.